The 23 T cell receptor beta chains below come from one sample, sequenced in a study of shared clonotypes between healthy human individuals. Assay used: immunoSEQ multiplex PCR; TCRdb lists only in-frame clones, some missing. The sample has under 2,500,000 clones, around 95% seen once. Sequenced input: naive CD4+ T cells sorted from blood. The subset: CD45RA+ positively selected. Receptors were obtained from a man aged 18 to 35 in good health.

This clone was recorded once. The chain uses TRBV5-4 and TRBJ1-4; TRBD1 is a possible D gene (6 bases). Trimming pared 4 bases from V and 0 bases from J, leaving 13 bases between. Looked up from germline, CDR1 is SGHNT and CDR2 is YYREEE (reference sequence). The CDR3 extends over 16 amino acids. The CDR3 DNA follows: TGTGCCAGCAGCCTTAAGGGGGGGACAACTAATGAAAAACTGTTTTTT. This codes for CASSLKGGTTNEKLFF.

The chain recombines TRBV11-2 with TRBJ2-7; no clear D gene. The ends were cut back, 3 bases at V and 2 bases at J, with 14 bases in the middle. The CDR3 is 15 amino acids. The germline V gene has CDR1 SGHAT and CDR2 FQNNGV. CDR3 loop: CASSFGSNQAYEQYF. The DNA of the CDR3 is TGTGCCAGCAGCTTCGGGTCCAATCAGGCCTACGAGCAGTACTTC.

This chain links TRBV14 with TRBJ2-3; D is unclear. This CDR3 spans 11 amino acids. Trimming took 1 base from V and 6 from J, leaving 2 bases between them. The germline gives CDR1 SGHDN, CDR2 FVKESK. CDR3 coding DNA: TGTGCCAGCAGCCAAGGGGATACGCAGTATTTT. Translating it yields CASSQGDTQYF.

The gene calls are TRBV11-2 and TRBJ2-7; 13 bases agree with TRBD2. The CDR3 is 17 residues long. Germline CDR1 reads SGHAT; CDR2 reads FQNNGV. V shed 3 bases and J 0 bases; nucleotides not matched to a gene: 5. The CDR3 DNA follows: TGTGCCAGCAGCTTGGGGACTAGCGGGGTTAGCTCCTACGAGCAGTACTTC. Translation: CASSLGTSGVSSYEQYF. Variable domain in full (rest from reference TRBV11-2 and TRBJ2-7): EAGVAQSPRYKIIEKRQSVAFWCNPISGHATLYWYQQILGQGPKLLIQFQNNGVVDDSQLPKDRFSAERLKGVDSTLKIQPAKLEDSAVYLCASSLGTSGVSSYEQYFGPGTRLTVT.

V usage is TRBV4-1 and J usage is TRBJ2-1, with TRBD2 matching 10 bases. Per the germline V gene, CDR1 is MGHRA and CDR2 is YSYEKL. The CDR3 consists of 16 residues. Germline trimming cut 1 base from V and 6 bases from J; bases unmatched to any gene: 6. The CDR3 region is CASSQASGSRVNEQFF. The CDR3 DNA reads TGCGCCAGCAGCCAAGCTAGCGGGAGCCGGGTCAATGAGCAGTTCTTC.

This chain links TRBV29-1 with TRBJ2-7, with no clear D. The CDR3 spans 14 residues. In germline, CDR1 is SQVTM, CDR2 ANQGSEA. V was trimmed by 5 bases and J by 0 bases, leaving 14 bases between them. For the CDR3, the DNA is TGCAGCGTTCGTCAGGCTGATAACTCCTACGAGCAGTACTTC. Residues: CSVRQADNSYEQYF.

V gene TRBV6-6 combines with J gene TRBJ1-2; D gene unclear. CDR1 MNHNY and CDR2 SVGAGI come from the germline V gene (reference sequence). Deletions cut 5 bases from V and 0 bases from J, with 10 bases between. This CDR3 comprises 14 residues. The chain's CDR3 is CASSTAKANYGYTF. In DNA form, the CDR3 reads TGTGCCAGCAGTACAGCCAAGGCTAACTATGGCTACACCTTC.

This chain joins TRBV7-6 and TRBJ2-1; a possible D gene is TRBD1 (6 bases). This CDR3 contains 15 residues. Germline loops: CDR1 SGHVS, CDR2 FNYEAQ. The V end was cut by 1 base, the J end by 4 bases, with 11 bases between. The CDR3 nucleotides read TGTGCCAGCAGCTTAGGAGGCAGGGGATACAATGAGCAGTTCTTC. It specifies CASSLGGRGYNEQFF.

The rearrangement uses TRBV5-4 and TRBJ2-5, with D possibly called TRBD1 or TRBD2 (5 bases each). Germline CDR1 and CDR2: SGHNT and YYREEE (reference sequence). Trimming cost V 0 bases and J 4 bases, with 16 bases left between them. The CDR3 extends over 16 amino acids. CDR3 protein: CASSLAKAGSGETQYF. Here the CDR3 DNA reads TGTGCCAGCAGCTTGGCCAAAGCAGGGAGCGGAGAGACCCAGTACTTC.

For this clone: Other DNA sequences from this sample encode an identical CDR3 as well. The J gene is TRBJ1-4, the V gene TRBV19; tentative D call: TRBD1 (5 bases). Trimming pared 3 bases from V and 8 bases from J, leaving 13 bases between. This CDR3 comprises 14 residues. CDR1 LNHDA and CDR2 SQIVND come from the germline V gene (reference sequence). CDR3 in amino acids: CASSIQGGGEKLFF. The DNA for the CDR3 is TGTGCCAGTAGTATTCAGGGAGGAGGAGAAAAACTGTTTTTT.

The chain employs TRBV7-2 and TRBJ2-5; a weak D match, TRBD2 (5 bases). The CDR3 length is 13 residues. CDR1 and CDR2 from the germline V gene are SGHTA and FQGNSA. V lost 4 bases to trimming and J lost 0 bases, with 6 bases between them. The CDR3 loop is CASSSGNQETQYF. The CDR3 DNA reads as TGTGCCAGCAGCTCGGGGAACCAAGAGACCCAGTACTTC.

The V and J genes are TRBV5-6 and TRBJ1-6; TRBD1 agrees at 12 bases. V dropped 1 base and J dropped 9; count of bases not matched to a gene: 2. Germline V CDR1 and CDR2: SGHDT, YYEEEE. The CDR3 has 15 residues. CDR3 region: CASSLSGQGASPLHF. As DNA, the CDR3 is TGTGCCAGCAGCTTGTCGGGACAGGGGGCTTCACCCCTCCACTTT.

Worth noting for this clone: The sample has other DNA sequences that encode this CDR3 too. The gene calls are TRBV30 and TRBJ1-3; tentative D call: TRBD1 (5 bases). The length of the CDR3 is 14 residues. Germline CDR1 and CDR2: GTSNPN and SVGIG (reference sequence). V gave up 2 bases and J gave up 4 bases, with 12 bases separating them. This chain's CDR3 is CAWSTGGSGNTIYF. CDR3 in DNA: TGTGCCTGGAGTACCGGGGGGTCCGGAAACACCATATATTTT.

This chain connects TRBV6-1 to TRBJ2-2; the D gene is possibly TRBD2 (5 bases). This CDR3 has 12 amino acids. Trimming removed 3 bases at V and 7 bases at J, with 6 bases between. CDR1 and CDR2 (germline): MNHNS, SASEGT. Written as DNA, the CDR3 is TGTGCCAGCAGTGACGGGGACGGGGAGCTGTTTTTT. This translates into CASSDGDGELFF.

The chain carries TRBV19 and TRBJ2-7; TRBD1 matches at 10 bases. CDR3 size: 14 residues. V lost 5 bases, J lost 3 bases, and 4 bases stayed unmatched. Germline CDR1 is LNHDA and CDR2 is SQIVND (reference sequence). CDR3 nucleotides: TGTGCCAGTAGTTTCGGACAGGGGGGCTACGAGCAGTACTTC. Protein sequence: CASSFGQGGYEQYF. The complete variable domain, with remaining parts taken from reference TRBV19 and TRBJ2-7, reads DGGITQSPKYLFRKEGQNVTLSCEQNLNHDAMYWYRQDPGQGLRLIYYSQIVNDFQKGDIAEGYSVSREKKESFPLTVTSAQKNPTAFYLCASSFGQGGYEQYFGPGTRLTVT.

The V call is TRBV25-1, the J call TRBJ2-7; D unresolved. The CDR3 runs to 14 residues. Germline values: CDR1 MGHDK, CDR2 SYGVNS. V was trimmed by 7 bases and J by 4 bases, leaving 17 bases between them. CDR3 nucleotide sequence: TGTGCCAGCACTATCCCGATCTCGGGTTACGAGCAGTACTTC. Encoded protein: CASTIPISGYEQYF.

V usage is TRBV5-1 and J usage is TRBJ2-3, with 12 bases matching TRBD2. Losses at the gene ends were 4 bases for V and 4 bases for J; bases not matched to a gene: 4. The germline V gene encodes CDR1 SGHRS and CDR2 YFSETQ. The CDR3 has 15 amino acids. The CDR3 here is CASSPSGGASDTQYF. The CDR3 nucleotides read TGCGCCAGCAGCCCTAGCGGGGGGGCCTCAGATACGCAGTATTTT.

The chain links TRBV7-9 to TRBJ1-2, with TRBD1 as a possible D gene (5 bases). V was cut by 8 bases and J by 7 bases, with 20 bases left in between. Germline assignment: CDR1 SEHNR and CDR2 FQNEAQ (reference sequence). This CDR3 is built from 14 residues. The CDR3: CASSLLTAWAGYTF. The CDR3 nucleotides are TGTGCCAGCTCCCTGCTGACAGCCTGGGCTGGCTACACCTTC.

Of note for this clone: Within the sample, other DNA sequences also encode this same CDR3. This chain connects TRBV27 to TRBJ1-3; D remains ambiguous. CDR1 and CDR2 from the germline V gene are MNHEY and SMNVEV (reference sequence). This CDR3 region has 13 residues. V was cut by 5 bases and J by 0 bases, with 5 bases left in between. The CDR3 loop is CASSLNSGNTIYF. CDR3 DNA sequence: TGTGCCAGCAGTCTAAACTCTGGAAACACCATATATTTT.

V gene TRBV5-6 combines with J gene TRBJ1-6, with D hard to call. Trimming took off 4 bases at V and 3 bases at J, with 11 bases between the two ends. Germline values: CDR1 SGHDT, CDR2 YYEEEE. This CDR3 comprises 15 residues. In DNA, the CDR3 is TGTGCCAGCAGCCCGAAGGCGCTCTATAATTCACCCCTCCACTTT. Its translation is CASSPKALYNSPLHF. Using reference TRBV5-6 and TRBJ1-6 for the parts outside the CDR3, the full variable domain is DAGVTQSPTHLIKTRGQQVTLRCSPKSGHDTVSWYQQALGQGPQFIFQYYEEEERQRGNFPDRFSGHQFPNYSSELNVNALLLGDSALYLCASSPKALYNSPLHFGNGTRLTVT.

V and J are TRBV6-5 and TRBJ2-4; possibly TRBD2 for D (7 bases). V gave up 6 bases and J gave up 5 bases, with 14 bases separating them. Germline assignment: CDR1 MNHEY and CDR2 SVGAGI. This CDR3 comprises 14 residues. Written as DNA, the CDR3 is TGTGCCAGCAGGAGGCTAGGGGGGGAAAACATTCAGTACTTC. Amino acids: CASRRLGGENIQYF.

This clone was picked up one time. The CDR3 region is CASSAGPSAGTQYF. The CDR3 DNA follows: TGTGCCAGCAGCGCGGGCCCCTCTGCGGGGACCCAGTACTTC. J is TRBJ2-5 and V is TRBV9; D is possibly TRBD2 (5 bases). This CDR3 region has 14 residues. V was clipped by 3 bases and J by 7 bases, with 16 bases between them. Per the germline V gene, CDR1 is SGDLS and CDR2 is YYNGEE.

Comments on this clone: Other DNA sequences of this sample code for an identical CDR3. Here the CDR3 reads CASSIRGNSPLHF. The CDR3 region has the DNA TGTGCCAGTAGTATACGGGGCAATTCACCCCTCCACTTT. This chain connects TRBV19 to TRBJ1-6; possibly TRBD1 for D (5 bases). Trimming pared 2 bases from V and 7 bases from J, leaving 6 bases between. The CDR3 covers 13 residues. From germline, CDR1 is LNHDA and CDR2 SQIVND (reference sequence).